A single sample gave rise to the 17 T cell receptor beta chains below, sequenced in a study of regulatory T cells in long-lasting Graves disease. Time point: newly diagnosed GD, antithyroid drugs for less than 3 months. Extracted RNA from PBMCs served as the source of the TCR library. The authors built TCR beta libraries using iRepertoire HTBI primers and Arm-PCR of CDR3 regions. TCRdb re-analysed the multiplex PCR reads in MiXCR, keeping a single row per CDR3 protein. The table records roughly 500,000 distinct CDR3 sequences, 11% to 15% of them present only once. The data also belong to a second study, concerning T cells in Graves' hyperthyroidism and ophthalmopathy.

Here the sequenced sample was peripheral blood mononuclear cells (PBMCs), taken at new diagnosis, from a patient treated with antithyroid drugs. Every receptor here comes from a woman between 50 and 59 years old with Graves disease.

V usage is TRBV12-3 or TRBV12-4 and J usage is TRBJ2-1, with TRBD1 matching over 10 bases. The CDR3 contains 15 residues. The J segment lost 10 bases and the V segment lost 6 bases, leaving 12 bases of the junction unmatched. The CDR3 DNA is TGTGCCAGCAGCCACCGGGACAGGGGCTCCTACGAGCAGTTCTTC. This sequence encodes CASSHRDRGSYEQFF.

The chain couples TRBV7-9 to TRBJ2-1; D is possibly TRBD2 (6 bases). The germline V and J ends were trimmed by 7 bases and 8 bases, with 15 bases remaining between them. This CDR3 is 13 amino acids long. Germline-derived CDR1 and CDR2 are SEHNR and FQNEAQ (reference sequence). CDR3 in amino acids: CASTSGVGDEQFF. DNA of the CDR3: TGTGCCAGCACCTCGGGGGTCGGGGATGAGCAGTTCTTC.

The J gene is TRBJ2-1, the V gene TRBV7-2; maybe TRBD1 (5 bases). The CDR3 loop spans 13 amino acids. CDR1 and CDR2 (germline): SGHTA, FQGNSA. Trimming took off 3 bases at V and 8 bases at J, with 11 bases between the two ends. The CDR3 sequence: CASSLNRLHEQFF. The CDR3 nucleotides are TGTGCCAGCAGCTTGAACAGGTTACATGAGCAGTTCTTC.

This clonotype was detected only a few times. The chain couples TRBV6-1 to TRBJ1-6, with a weak D call TRBD1 (6 bases). Germline V gene sequence: CDR1 MNHNS, CDR2 SASEGT. The CDR3 has 15 amino acids. Trimming cost V 7 bases and J 6 bases, with 16 bases left between them. DNA of the CDR3: TGTGCCAGCACTCAAAGGGGGGGTCCTAATTCACCCCTCCACTTT. It is translated as CASTQRGGPNSPLHF.

The sample holds a few counts of this clonotype. The V gene is TRBV19, the J gene TRBJ2-5; 8 bases align to TRBD2. Per germline, CDR1 LNHDA and CDR2 SQIVND (reference sequence). With V trimmed by 9 bases and J by 2 bases, 14 bases remained unmatched. The CDR3 length is 16 residues. Written as DNA, the CDR3 is TGTGCCAGCGCGCCCCAAAGCGGGAGTGGGCAAGAGACCCAGTACTTC. It is translated as CASAPQSGSGQETQYF.

The rearrangement joins TRBV28 to TRBJ1-3; no reliable D call. The CDR3 runs to 14 residues. Trimming took off 6 bases at V and 0 bases at J, with 9 bases between the two ends. Per the germline V gene, CDR1 is MDHEN and CDR2 is SYDVKM. CDR3: CASSPGRSGNTIYF. The DNA of the CDR3 is TGTGCCAGCAGCCCCGGGCGCTCTGGAAACACCATATATTTT.

There are a few counts of this clonotype. Given a much more abundant clone one base away, this may be a read error. The chain links TRBV28 to TRBJ1-5, with D possibly matching TRBD1 (5 bases). Per germline, CDR1 MDHEN and CDR2 SYDVKM. The CDR3 is made up of 15 amino acids. Trimming left V 7 bases short and J 4 bases short, with 17 bases between. CDR3 region: CASTIPDGANQPQHF. In DNA form, the CDR3 reads TGTGCCAGCACCATCCCGGACGGGGCAAATCAGCCCCAGCATTTT.

Of note for this clonotype: This may be a read error, as it is one base from a much larger clone. The chain joins TRBV2 to TRBJ1-4; 7 bases match TRBD1. V lost 1 base to trimming and J lost 2 bases; unmatched junction nucleotides: 7. Germline V gene sequence: CDR1 SNHLY, CDR2 FYNNEI. The CDR3 runs to 17 residues. CDR3 loop: CASSEGGRGSTNEKLFF. For the CDR3, the DNA is TGTGCCAGCAGTGAAGGTGGCAGGGGGTCTACTAATGAAAAACTGTTTTTT.

This chain links TRBV5-1 with TRBJ1-3; 8 bases align to TRBD1. CDR3 size: 17 residues. Losses at the gene ends were 0 bases for V and 9 bases for J; bases not matched to a gene: 14. Germline CDR1 is SGHRS and CDR2 is YFSETQ. CDR3 DNA: TGCGCCAGCAGCTTGGAGGGGGACAGGCGAATGGGACGCACCATATATTTT. Amino acids: CASSLEGDRRMGRTIYF.

This clonotype showed up many times. CDR3 residues: CASSEVGSPEAFF. CDR3 nucleotide sequence: TGTGCCAGCAGTGAAGTGGGTAGTCCTGAAGCTTTCTTT. The gene calls are TRBV25-1 and TRBJ1-1; the D is unclear. Germline CDR1 MGHDK, CDR2 SYGVNS. Trimming removed 2 bases at V and 6 bases at J, with 10 bases between. The CDR3 consists of 13 residues. Using reference TRBV25-1 and TRBJ1-1 for the parts outside the CDR3, the full variable domain is EADIYQTPRYLVIGTGKKITLECSQTMGHDKMYWYQQDPGMELHLIHYSYGVNSTEKGDLSSESTVSRIRTEHFPLTLESARPSHTSQYLCASSEVGSPEAFFGQGTRLTVV.

The table lists this clonotype with many counts. V is TRBV20-1 and J is TRBJ2-5; D may correspond to TRBD1 or TRBD2 (5 bases each). The CDR3 contains 14 residues. V was cut by 6 bases and J by 2 bases, with 16 bases left in between. Germline V gene data show CDR1 as DFQATT and CDR2 as SNEGSKA (reference sequence). The CDR3 bases are TGCAGTGCCCGGACTGCGACAGTTCAAGAGACCCAGTACTTC. This codes for CSARTATVQETQYF.

At least ten counts were recorded for this clonotype. The CDR3 spells CASSLTGLEAHF. The DNA of the CDR3 is TGTGCCAGCAGCCTTACAGGGCTCGAGGCCCACTTT. The chain has TRBV28 and TRBJ1-6, with a possible D match to TRBD1 (6 bases). CDR3 length: 12 amino acids. Germline V gene data show CDR1 as MDHEN and CDR2 as SYDVKM. V was pared by 6 bases and J by 18 bases, with 18 bases between. The variable domain in full, with the rest retrieved from reference TRBV28 and TRBJ1-6, is DVKVTQSSRYLVKRTGEKVFLECVQDMDHENMFWYRQDPGLGLRLIYFSYDVKMKEKGDIPEGYSVSREKKERFSLILESASTNQTSMYLCASSLTGLEAHFGNGTRLTVT.

On this clonotype itself: A read error may produce the germline difference seen at one junction end. The chain joins TRBV28 to TRBJ1-4; no clear D gene. The CDR3 is 14 residues long. Germline CDR1 is MDHEN and CDR2 is SYDVKM. CDR3 DNA: TGTGCCAACAAATTGGGTCTACCGGGTGAAAAACTGTTTTTC. As protein: CANKLGLPGEKLFF.

Note on this clonotype: Germline is not matched at one junction end, which may reflect a read error. This chain uses TRBV3-1 with TRBJ1-2; D is ambiguous. The CDR3 is made up of 15 amino acids. Per the germline V gene, CDR1 is LGHDT and CDR2 is YNNKEL (reference sequence). CDR3 sequence (DNA): TGTGCCAGCAGCCCCCAACACGGGCCCCTCTATGGCTACATCTTC. Amino acid sequence: CASSPQHGPLYGYIF.

This clonotype was seen many times. The chain couples TRBV7-9 to TRBJ1-1, with 8 bases that match TRBD1. This CDR3 has 14 residues. The germline gives CDR1 SEHNR, CDR2 FQNEAQ (reference sequence). Trimming cost V 6 bases and J 2 bases; bases outside gene matches: 5. CDR3 region: CASRLSGGNTEAFF. CDR3 in DNA: TGTGCCAGCAGACTGTCAGGGGGCAACACTGAAGCTTTCTTT.

Concerning this clonotype itself: The junction and the germline gene differ at one end; a read error may be behind it. The J gene is TRBJ2-3, the V gene TRBV7-7; D not resolved. The CDR3 covers 13 residues. From germline, CDR1 is SSHAT and CDR2 FNYEAQ (reference sequence). DNA for the CDR3: TGTGCTAGCAGCTTAGTCGACACAGATACGCAGTATTTT. This sequence encodes CASSLVDTDTQYF.

Concerning this clonotype itself: A much larger clone is a single base away; this may be a read error. The chain combines TRBV28 with TRBJ2-1, with 8 nucleotides matching TRBD2. CDR3 size: 15 residues. Germline CDR1 is MDHEN and CDR2 is SYDVKM. CDR3 loop: CASSPRAGEYNEQLF. In nucleotides, the CDR3 is TGTGCCAGCAGTCCCCGAGCGGGAGAATACAATGAGCAGCTCTTC.